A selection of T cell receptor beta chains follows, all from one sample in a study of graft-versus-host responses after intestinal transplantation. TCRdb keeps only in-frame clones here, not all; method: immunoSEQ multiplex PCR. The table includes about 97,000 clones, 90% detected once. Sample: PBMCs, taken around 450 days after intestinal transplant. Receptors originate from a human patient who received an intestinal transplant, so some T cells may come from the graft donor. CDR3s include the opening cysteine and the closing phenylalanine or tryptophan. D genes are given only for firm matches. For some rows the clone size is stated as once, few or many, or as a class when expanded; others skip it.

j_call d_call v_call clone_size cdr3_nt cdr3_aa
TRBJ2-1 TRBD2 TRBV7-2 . TGTGCCAGCAGCAACGGCGGGGGGGCCGTCGATGAGCAGTTCTTC CASSNGGGAVDEQFF
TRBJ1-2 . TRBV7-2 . TGTGCCAGCAGCTTACTCTCCCTGAGCTACACCTTC CASSLLSLSYTF
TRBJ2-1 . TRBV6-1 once TGTGCCAGCAGTGAAGCGCAGGAGGGGGCTCTGGGTGAGCAGTTCTTC CASSEAQEGALGEQFF
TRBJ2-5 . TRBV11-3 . TGTGCCAGCAGCTTAGGGGCCAAGTACCAAGAGACCCAGTACTTC CASSLGAKYQETQYF
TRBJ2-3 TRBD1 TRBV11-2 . TGTGCCAGCAGCCTAAGGTGGGACAGATTCACAGATACGCAGTATTTT CASSLRWDRFTDTQYF
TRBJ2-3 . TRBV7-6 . TGTGCCAGCAGCGGGGAAGGACGACCTTATACGCAGTATTTT CASSGEGRPYTQYF
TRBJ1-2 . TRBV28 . TGTGCCAGCAGTTTGAACGGGGGCGGAAGCTATGGCTACACCTTC CASSLNGGGSYGYTF
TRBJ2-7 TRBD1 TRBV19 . TGTGCCAGTAGTATACGGCGGGACAGGGAATACGAGCAGTACTTC CASSIRRDREYEQYF
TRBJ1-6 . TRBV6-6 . TGTGCCAGCAGTTACTCGGGGGGGCAGGGGACACCCCTCCACTTT CASSYSGGQGTPLHF
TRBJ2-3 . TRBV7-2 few TGTGCCAGCTCTCTGGGGGGCCGGACAGATACGCAGTATTTT CASSLGGRTDTQYF
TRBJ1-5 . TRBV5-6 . TGTGCCAGCAGCTTGGGGGCATCATGGGGGAGCAATCAGCCCCAGCATTTT CASSLGASWGSNQPQHF
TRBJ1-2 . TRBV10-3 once TGTGCCATCAGTGAGGTTAACTATGGCTACACCTTC CAISEVNYGYTF
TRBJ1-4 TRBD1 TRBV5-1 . TGCGCCAGCAGCTATGGACAGGGAGGGGAAAAACTGTTTTTT CASSYGQGGEKLFF
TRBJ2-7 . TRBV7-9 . TGTGCCAGCAGCCACCGGCCCTACGAGCAGTACTTC CASSHRPYEQYF
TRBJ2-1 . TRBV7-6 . TGTGCCAGCAGCTTACGTGAGCAGTTCTTC CASSLREQFF
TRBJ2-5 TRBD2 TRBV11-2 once TGTGCCAGCAGCTCGACTAGCGGGGGCGGGGAGACCCAGTACTTC CASSSTSGGGETQYF
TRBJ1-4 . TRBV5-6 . TGTGCCAGCAGCTACGAAATCGGTGAAAAACTGTTTTTT CASSYEIGEKLFF
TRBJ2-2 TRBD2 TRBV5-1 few TGCGCCAGCAGCTTGGGCGGGGGGATCACCGGGGAGCTGTTTTTT CASSLGGGITGELFF
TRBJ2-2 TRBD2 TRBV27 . TGTGCCAGCAGTGAGCGACTAGCGGGGGGGCCCGGGGAGCTGTTTTTT CASSERLAGGPGELFF
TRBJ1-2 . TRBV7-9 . TGTGCCAGCAGCCTGGGGACCCGACAGATTAACTATGGCTACACCTTC CASSLGTRQINYGYTF
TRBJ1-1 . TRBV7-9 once TGTGCCAGCAGCCCTAGAGCGGGGGCCGGGACTGAAGCTTTCTTT CASSPRAGAGTEAFF
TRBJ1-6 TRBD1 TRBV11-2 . TGTGCCAGCAGCGACCGCCGACAGGGCAATAATTCACCCCTCCACTTT CASSDRRQGNNSPLHF
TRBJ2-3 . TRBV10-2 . TGCGCCAGCAGTGATTTAGGGTGGGCAGATACGCAGTATTTT CASSDLGWADTQYF
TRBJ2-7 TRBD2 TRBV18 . TGTGCCAGCTCACCCCTTACTAGCGGGGTCTCCGAGCAGTACTTC CASSPLTSGVSEQYF
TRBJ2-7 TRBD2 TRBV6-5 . TGTGCCAGCAGTACGAAAGCGGGGGGGACCTACGAGCAGTACTTC CASSTKAGGTYEQYF
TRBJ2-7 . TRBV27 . TGTGCCAGCAGTCTGAAGGAGCAAAACTACGAGCAGTACTTC CASSLKEQNYEQYF
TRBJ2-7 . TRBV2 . TGTGCCAGCACTTACAGGATGTACGAGCAGTACTTC CASTYRMYEQYF
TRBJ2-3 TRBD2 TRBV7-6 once TGTGCCAGCAGCAAGGGACTAGCGGGGGGGGCAGATACGCAGTATTTT CASSKGLAGGADTQYF
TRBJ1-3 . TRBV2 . TGTGCCAGCAGTGAAGCCCCGAACTCTGGAAACACCATATATTTT CASSEAPNSGNTIYF
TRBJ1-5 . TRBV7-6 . TGTGCCAGCAGTGACCGTGGGGGGCCTGGGAATCAGCCCCAGCATTTT CASSDRGGPGNQPQHF
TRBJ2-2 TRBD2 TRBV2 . TGTGCCAGCACCGGTAGCGGGGGGGCCGCCGGGGAGCTGTTTTTT CASTGSGGAAGELFF
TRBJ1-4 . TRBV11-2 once TGTGCCAGCAGCTTAGTCAGGGGAGGGTCTAATGAAAAACTGTTTTTT CASSLVRGGSNEKLFF
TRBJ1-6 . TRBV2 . TGTGCCAGCAGTGAGACTGATTCCTATAATTCACCCCTCCACTTT CASSETDSYNSPLHF
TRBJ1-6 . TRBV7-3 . TGTGCCAGCAGCTTACACCCTAATTCACCCCTCCACTTT CASSLHPNSPLHF
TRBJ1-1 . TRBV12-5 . TGTGCTAGTGGTTTGGGAGTTGAAGCTTTCTTT CASGLGVEAFF
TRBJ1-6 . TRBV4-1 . TGCGCCAGCAGCCAAGTGCCAGTACGCTATAATTCACCCCTCCACTTT CASSQVPVRYNSPLHF
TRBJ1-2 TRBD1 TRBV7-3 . TGTGCCAGCAGCTTAGGGACAGGTCCGACCTATGGCTACACCTTC CASSLGTGPTYGYTF
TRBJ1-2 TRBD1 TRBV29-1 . TGCAGCGTTGAAAACGACAGGGAAGACTATGGCTACACCTTC CSVENDREDYGYTF
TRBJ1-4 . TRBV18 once TGTGCCAGCTCACCACGCACGGGCACTAATGAAAAACTGTTTTTT CASSPRTGTNEKLFF
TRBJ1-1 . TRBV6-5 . TGTGCCAGCAGATCCCAGGGATCCGTTGAAGCTTTCTTT CASRSQGSVEAFF